Following are 28 T cell receptor beta chains from one sample sequenced in a study of molecular identifiers for immune sequencing clone quantification. TCRdb reanalysed the PCR reads using MiXCR and keeps one entry per CDR3 protein. The data show about 320,000 distinct CDR3 sequences, roughly 23% seen once. The sample consisted of naive CD8+ T cells from blood, with Jurkat cell RNA spiked in. Specified subset: FACS-sorted CD8+CD4-CCR7+CD45RA+ naive T cells. The source is a human donor in good health. Some libraries in this study had Jurkat cell RNA spiked in.

A word on this clonotype: This may be a read error, as it is one base from a much larger clone. The chain employs TRBV28 and TRBJ2-7, with D possibly being TRBD1 (6 bases). Germline assignment: CDR1 MDHEN and CDR2 SYDVKM. This CDR3 comprises 19 residues. Trimming pared 1 base from V and 2 bases from J, leaving 24 bases between. The CDR3 DNA reads TGTGCCAGCAGTTTATTCCCCAGCTCCGGCCCGAGACAGGCCTACGAGCAGTACTTC. Its protein product is CASSLFPSSGPRQAYEQYF.

This clonotype was detected many times. The chain employs TRBV14 and TRBJ2-3; TRBD2 aligns across 10 bases. The length of the CDR3 is 17 residues. The germline V gene has CDR1 SGHDN and CDR2 FVKESK. V gave up 0 bases and J gave up 0 bases; unmatched junction bases: 3. The CDR3 here is CASSQELAGSSTDTQYF. DNA for the CDR3: TGTGCCAGCAGCCAAGAACTAGCGGGGTCCAGCACAGATACGCAGTATTTT.

V usage is TRBV20-1 and J usage is TRBJ2-7; maybe TRBD2 (6 bases). V was shortened by 3 bases and J by 0 bases, with 18 bases between the two germline ends. Germline V gives CDR1 DFQATT, CDR2 SNEGSKA (reference sequence). The CDR3 has 16 amino acids. CDR3 amino acids: CSARALMEGSSYEQYF. In DNA, the CDR3 is TGCAGTGCTAGGGCCCTGATGGAGGGGAGCTCCTACGAGCAGTACTTC.

The DNA for the CDR3 is TGTGCCAGCAGCCAGGGCCAGCGGGGGGGTTTGGAAGATACGCAGTATTTT. It specifies CASSQGQRGGLEDTQYF. V usage is TRBV3-1 and J usage is TRBJ2-3, with TRBD2 matching over 10 bases. CDR1 and CDR2 from the germline V gene are LGHDT and YNNKEL (reference sequence). This CDR3 comprises 17 residues. Trimming at V came to 3 bases and at J to 5 bases, leaving 11 bases not matched to a gene.

The chain recombines TRBV6-1 with TRBJ1-5, with 8 bases fitting TRBD1. Germline V gene lookup returns CDR1 MNHNS and CDR2 SASEGT. The length of the CDR3 is 18 residues. V was clipped by 3 bases and J by 0 bases; unmatched bases: 10. CDR3 bases: TGTGCCAGCAGTGAGGGGAGGACAGGGCCCTTTAGCAATCAGCCCCAGCATTTT. As protein: CASSEGRTGPFSNQPQHF.

Points on this clonotype: One end of the junction does not line up with germline, which may come from a read error. This chain links TRBV7-2 with TRBJ2-1, with D unresolved. The length of the CDR3 is 15 residues. The germline CDR1 and CDR2 sequences are SGHTA and FQGNSA. Here the CDR3 DNA reads TGTGCCAGCAGCTCCACAGCTCCGTCCTACATTGAGCAGTTCTTC. The encoded protein is CASSSTAPSYIEQFF.

This clonotype was counted many times. The V call is TRBV7-9, the J call TRBJ2-7; 8 bases are a match to TRBD1. Trimming at V came to 1 base and at J to 3 bases, leaving 2 bases not matched to a gene. The CDR3 is made up of 14 amino acids. Germline V lookup: CDR1 SEHNR, CDR2 FQNEAQ (reference sequence). The CDR3 loop is CASSLEDRVYEQYF. The CDR3 region has the DNA TGTGCCAGCAGCTTAGAGGACAGGGTCTACGAGCAGTACTTC.

With respect to this clonotype: Germline is not matched at one junction end, which may reflect a read error. The chain combines TRBV7-9 with TRBJ2-2, with a tentative D call TRBD2 (5 bases). This CDR3 contains 11 residues. Germline V gene sequence: CDR1 SEHNR, CDR2 FQNEAQ (reference sequence). In DNA form, the CDR3 reads TGTGCCAGCAGCTTGGCTGGGGAGCTGCTTTTT. This codes for CASSLAGELLF.

This clonotype was seen at least ten times. The rearrangement uses TRBV28 and TRBJ2-6; 10 bases are shared with TRBD1. Germline CDR1 reads MDHEN; CDR2 reads SYDVKM. The CDR3 runs to 18 residues. V lost 2 bases and J lost 0; bases outside the gene matches: 4. The CDR3 protein is CASSLRDRGLSGANVLTF. CDR3 nucleotide sequence: TGTGCCAGCAGTTTAAGGGACAGGGGCCTCTCTGGGGCCAACGTCCTGACTTTC.

This clonotype was detected once. A much more abundant neighbour one base away suggests this may be a read error. The chain carries TRBV7-9 and TRBJ2-3; TRBD1 matches at 7 bases. The CDR3 totals 15 residues. V shed 5 bases, J shed 2 bases, and the junction held 7 bases outside the gene matches. Germline assignment: CDR1 SEHNR and CDR2 FQNEAQ (reference sequence). The CDR3 DNA reads TGTGCCAGCAGCCGCAGCAGGGGGTACACAGATACGCAGTATTTT. It codes for CASSRSRGYTDTQYF.

V is TRBV13 and J is TRBJ2-7; D remains ambiguous. The V end was cut by 2 bases, the J end by 2 bases, with 13 bases between. Germline assignment: CDR1 PRHDT and CDR2 FYEKMQ (reference sequence). The CDR3 has 15 amino acids. The DNA for the CDR3 is TGTGCCAGCAGCTTACGCGGAATACCGACCTACGAGCAGTACTTC. Protein: CASSLRGIPTYEQYF.

With respect to this clonotype: A much larger clone is a single base away; this may be a read error. The genes are TRBV7-9 and TRBJ1-1; unclear D gene. CDR1 and CDR2 (germline): SEHNR, FQNEAQ (reference sequence). The CDR3 length is 14 residues. CDR3 in amino acids: CASSLYGLNTETFF. CDR3 DNA sequence: TGTGCCAGCAGCTTATACGGACTGAACACTGAAACTTTCTTT.

CDR3 nucleotide sequence: TGTGCCAGCAGCCAAGGCGGCAGCTCCCATCCTAGCACAGATACGCAGTATTTT. Its protein is CASSQGGSSHPSTDTQYF. V and J are TRBV14 and TRBJ2-3; D is uncertain. Trimming took 1 base from V and 0 from J, leaving 17 bases between them. The CDR3 has 18 residues. Per the germline V gene, CDR1 is SGHDN and CDR2 is FVKESK. Filled out from reference TRBV14 and TRBJ2-3, the complete variable domain reads EAGVTQFPSHSVIEKGQTVTLRCDPISGHDNLYWYRRVMGKEIKFLLHFVKESKQDESGMPNNRFLAERTGGTYSTLKVQPAELEDSGVYFCASSQGGSSHPSTDTQYFGPGTRLTVL.

On this clonotype: A read error is possible here, since a much larger clone lies one base away. The gene calls are TRBV7-9 and TRBJ2-7; 8 bases line up with TRBD2. The length of the CDR3 is 15 residues. Germline loops: CDR1 SEHNR, CDR2 FQNEAQ (reference sequence). CDR3 DNA: TGTGCCAGCAGCTTAGGTACTAGCGGATCCTGCGAGCAGTACTTC. Protein sequence: CASSLGTSGSCEQYF.

This clonotype was recorded many times. The V gene is TRBV27, the J gene TRBJ1-5, with 7 bases that match TRBD1. The J segment lost 7 bases and the V segment lost 2 bases, leaving 5 bases of the junction unmatched. This CDR3 spans 14 amino acids. Germline assignment: CDR1 MNHEY and CDR2 SMNVEV (reference sequence). The CDR3: CASSLRTGEQPQHF. CDR3 DNA: TGTGCCAGCAGTTTAAGAACAGGGGAGCAGCCCCAGCATTTT.

This chain joins TRBV12-3 or TRBV12-4 and TRBJ2-3; TRBD1 matches at 7 bases. V lost 2 bases, J lost 2 bases, and 4 bases stayed unmatched. The CDR3 sequence is 15 residues long. As DNA, the CDR3 is TGTGCCAGCAGTTTACTGACAGGGACCACAGATACGCAGTATTTT. It specifies CASSLLTGTTDTQYF.

This clonotype was counted only a few times. This chain joins TRBV6-5 and TRBJ2-5; 11 bases are a match to TRBD1. Germline loops: CDR1 MNHEY, CDR2 SVGAGI. V gave up 6 bases and J gave up 5 bases; unmatched junction bases: 8. CDR3 length: 15 residues. The CDR3 spells CASSPFRTGGETQYF. The CDR3 DNA sequence: TGTGCCAGCAGCCCGTTTAGGACAGGGGGCGAGACCCAGTACTTC.

This clonotype was detected many times. This chain links TRBV6-2 or TRBV6-3 with TRBJ1-1; D gene uncertain. Trimming took off 2 bases at V and 7 bases at J, with 8 bases between the two ends. This CDR3 is built from 12 residues. The germline gives CDR1 MNHEY, CDR2 SVGEGT. This CDR3 reads CASSYGTHEAFF. The CDR3 DNA follows: TGTGCCAGCAGTTACGGTACACATGAAGCTTTCTTT.

This clonotype was counted a few times. This chain links TRBV11-2 with TRBJ2-1; D is perhaps TRBD2 (5 bases). CDR1 is SGHAT, CDR2 FQNNGV, per germline. The germline V and J ends were trimmed by 0 bases and 3 bases, with 9 bases remaining between them. The CDR3 is 15 residues long. CDR3: CASSLEAGDYNEQFF. The CDR3 coding sequence is TGTGCCAGCAGCTTAGAGGCCGGGGACTACAATGAGCAGTTCTTC.

This clonotype appeared a single time. The junction differs from germline at one of its ends, possibly a read error. The chain joins TRBV4-1 to TRBJ2-7, with no clear D. The CDR3 is 16 amino acids. CDR1 MGHRA and CDR2 YSYEKL come from the germline V gene. The CDR3 DNA follows: TGCGCCAGCAGCCCCTCCCCTGTAGAGTTGTGGTACGAGCAGTGCTTC. Protein sequence: CASSPSPVELWYEQCF.

This clonotype occurred many times. The V call is TRBV7-6, the J call TRBJ1-1; D not certain. CDR3 length: 14 amino acids. The germline V gene encodes CDR1 SGHVS and CDR2 FNYEAQ. Trimming cost V 5 bases and J 0 bases, with 10 bases left between them. The CDR3 sequence is CASSPPTVNTEAFF. CDR3 in DNA: TGTGCCAGCAGCCCCCCTACAGTGAACACTGAAGCTTTCTTT. The whole variable domain, filled in from reference TRBV7-6 and TRBJ1-1, reads GAGVSQSPRYKVTKRGQDVALRCDPISGHVSLYWYRQALGQGPEFLTYFNYEAQQDKSGLPNDRFSAERPEGSISTLTIQRTEQRDSAMYRCASSPPTVNTEAFFGQGTRLTVV.

This clonotype was counted ten times or more. The rearrangement uses TRBV7-8 and TRBJ1-1; 10 bases match TRBD1. The ends lost 3 bases at V and 1 base at J; junction bases unmatched: 8. Per the germline V gene, CDR1 is SGHVS and CDR2 is FQNEAQ. There are 17 residues in the CDR3. The CDR3: CASSFPRQGATNTEAFF. The CDR3 coding sequence is TGTGCCAGCAGCTTTCCCCGACAGGGGGCCACGAACACTGAAGCTTTCTTT.

This clonotype was found many times. The chain is built from TRBV4-3 and TRBJ2-6; 10 nucleotides line up with TRBD1. The germline CDR1 and CDR2 sequences are LGHNA and YSLEER. The junction had 10 bases not matched to a gene; V was cut back by 2 bases and J by 0 bases. The CDR3 covers 20 residues. The CDR3 sequence: CASSQLTGTGAFSGANVLTF. The CDR3 nucleotides are TGCGCCAGCAGCCAACTCACCGGGACAGGGGCCTTCTCTGGGGCCAACGTCCTGACTTTC.

This clonotype was detected ten times or more. The J gene is TRBJ2-4, the V gene TRBV23-1; TRBD1 is a possible D gene (5 bases). TRBV23-1 is known as an ORF, though its function is uncertain. The V end lost 8 bases, the J end lost 1 base, and 15 bases lay between the germline ends. The CDR3 sequence is 15 residues long. The CDR3 sequence: CASPAQDLAKNIQYF. The CDR3 DNA follows: TGCGCCAGCCCAGCACAGGACCTGGCCAAAAACATTCAGTACTTC.

The table lists this clonotype with a few counts. The chain carries TRBV20-1 and TRBJ1-3, with a possible D match to TRBD1 (5 bases). Germline V gene sequence: CDR1 DFQATT, CDR2 SNEGSKA (reference sequence). V dropped 3 bases and J dropped 0 bases, with 24 bases sitting between them. The CDR3 runs to 19 residues. Here the CDR3 DNA reads TGCAGTGCTAGGGACCGGGACCTCGATTCCCCCTACTCTGGAAACACCATATATTTT. Its protein product is CSARDRDLDSPYSGNTIYF.

This clonotype was recorded many times. The chain joins TRBV7-9 to TRBJ2-7, with a weak D call TRBD2 (7 bases). The germline CDR1 and CDR2 sequences are SEHNR and FQNEAQ (reference sequence). Trimming removed 4 bases at V and 3 bases at J, with 16 bases between. The CDR3 is made up of 15 amino acids. The CDR3 DNA follows: TGTGCCAGCAGCTCAGTGAGGGGGGGCAGCTACGAGCAGTACTTC. It yields the protein CASSSVRGGSYEQYF.

This clonotype was observed at least ten times. The rearrangement uses TRBV27 and TRBJ1-5; D gene unclear. The germline gives CDR1 MNHEY, CDR2 SMNVEV (reference sequence). This CDR3 is built from 13 residues. V dropped 8 bases and J dropped 0 bases, with 8 bases sitting between them. The CDR3 loop reads CASGVYSNQPQHF. The CDR3 coding sequence is TGTGCCAGCGGGGTTTATAGCAATCAGCCCCAGCATTTT.

This clonotype has a count of ten or more. The rearrangement uses TRBV7-8 and TRBJ1-1; D unclear. The CDR3 sequence is 13 residues long. V was pared by 5 bases and J by 8 bases, with 15 bases between. Germline values: CDR1 SGHVS, CDR2 FQNEAQ. The CDR3 nucleotides read TGTGCCAGCAGCCACCCCCTCGGAGAGGAAGCTTTCTTT. It is translated as CASSHPLGEEAFF. Complete variable domain (other parts from reference TRBV7-8 and TRBJ1-1): GAGVSQSPRYKVAKRGQDVALRCDPISGHVSLFWYQQALGQGPEFLTYFQNEAQLDKSGLPSDRFFAERPEGSVSTLKIQRTQQEDSAVYLCASSHPLGEEAFFGQGTRLTVV.